This T cell receptor (beta chain) was sequenced for a study of CXCR3-negative and CXCR3-positive naive CD8 T cells. For this clonotype: Antigen: not known.

The libraries of TRB cDNA were prepared using 5' RACE with UMI labels. Using the 5' RACE reads, TCRdb records one entry per CDR3 protein without DNA. Recorded for this sample: 65,000 to 85,000 distinct CDR3 sequences. Naive CD8+ T cells had a CD45RO-CCR7+CD27+CD95- phenotype. Broader study findings: The TRBV-TRBJ usage of naive CXCR3-negative and CXCR3-positive cells was similar, but that of memory cells differed. The majority of assays used fresh PBMCs, and CXCR3 expression partially decreased after cryopreservation.

CDR3 size: 16 residues. Germline V gene lookup returns CDR1 MNHEY and CDR2 SVGAGI. The sample comprised naive CXCR3- CD8+ T cells from blood. The subset was: CD45RO-CCR7+CD27+CD95- naive CD8+ T cells lacking CXCR3 (TNR3-). The chain uses TRBV6-5 and TRBJ1-4. This TCR came from a human donor in good health. Some clones in this sample may be carry-over from other donors' samples. CDR3 loop: CASSRRREAENEKLFF.